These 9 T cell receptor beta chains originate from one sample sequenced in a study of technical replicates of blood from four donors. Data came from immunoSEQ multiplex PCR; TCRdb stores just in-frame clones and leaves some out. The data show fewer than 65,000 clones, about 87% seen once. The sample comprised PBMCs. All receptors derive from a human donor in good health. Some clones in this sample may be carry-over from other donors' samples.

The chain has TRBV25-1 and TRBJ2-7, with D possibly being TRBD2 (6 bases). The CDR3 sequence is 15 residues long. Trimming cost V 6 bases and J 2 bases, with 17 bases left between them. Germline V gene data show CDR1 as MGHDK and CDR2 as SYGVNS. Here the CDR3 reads CASSVGSGVAYEQYF. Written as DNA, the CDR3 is TGTGCCAGCAGCGTTGGATCGGGAGTGGCCTACGAGCAGTACTTC.

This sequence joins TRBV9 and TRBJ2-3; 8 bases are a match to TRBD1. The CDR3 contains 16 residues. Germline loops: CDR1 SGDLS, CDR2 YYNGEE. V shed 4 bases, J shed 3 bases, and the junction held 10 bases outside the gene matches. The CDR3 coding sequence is TGTGCCAGCAGCACTCGAGCAGGGGGCACGACAGATACGCAGTATTTT. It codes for CASSTRAGGTTDTQYF.

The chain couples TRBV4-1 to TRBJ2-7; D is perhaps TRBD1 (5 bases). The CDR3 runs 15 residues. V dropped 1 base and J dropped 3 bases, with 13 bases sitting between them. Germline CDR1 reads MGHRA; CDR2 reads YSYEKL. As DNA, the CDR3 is TGCGCCAGCAGCCAAGTTGGCGGCAGGGACTACGAGCAGTACTTC. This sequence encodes CASSQVGGRDYEQYF.

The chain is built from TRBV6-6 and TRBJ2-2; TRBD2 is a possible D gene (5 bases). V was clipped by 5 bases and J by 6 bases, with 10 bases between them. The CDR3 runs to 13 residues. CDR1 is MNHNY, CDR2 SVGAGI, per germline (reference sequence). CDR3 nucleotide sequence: TGTGCCAGCAGTGTCGACGGGGCCGGGGAGCTGTTTTTT. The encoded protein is CASSVDGAGELFF.

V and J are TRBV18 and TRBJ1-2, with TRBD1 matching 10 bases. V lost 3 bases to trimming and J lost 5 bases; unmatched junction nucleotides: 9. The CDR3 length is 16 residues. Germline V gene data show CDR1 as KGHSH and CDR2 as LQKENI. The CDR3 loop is CASSPQGTGDNYGYTF. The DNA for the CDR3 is TGTGCCAGCTCACCGCAGGGGACAGGGGATAATTATGGCTACACCTTC.

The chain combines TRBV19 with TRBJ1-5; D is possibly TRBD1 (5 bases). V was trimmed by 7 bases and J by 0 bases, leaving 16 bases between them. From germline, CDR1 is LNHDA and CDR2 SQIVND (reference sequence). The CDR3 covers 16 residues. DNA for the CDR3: TGTGCCAGTACCCCCCTCTCAGGGAATAGCAATCAGCCCCAGCATTTT. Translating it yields CASTPLSGNSNQPQHF. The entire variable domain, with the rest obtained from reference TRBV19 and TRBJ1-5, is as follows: DGGITQSPKYLFRKEGQNVTLSCEQNLNHDAMYWYRQDPGQGLRLIYYSQIVNDFQKGDIAEGYSVSREKKESFPLTVTSAQKNPTAFYLCASTPLSGNSNQPQHFGDGTRLSIL.

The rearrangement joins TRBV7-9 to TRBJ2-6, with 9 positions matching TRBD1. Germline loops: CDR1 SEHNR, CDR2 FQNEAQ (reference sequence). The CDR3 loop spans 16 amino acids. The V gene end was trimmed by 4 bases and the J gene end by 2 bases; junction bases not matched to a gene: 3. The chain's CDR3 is CASSSNRGPGANVLTF. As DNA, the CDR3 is TGTGCCAGCAGCTCGAACAGGGGGCCTGGGGCCAACGTCCTGACTTTC.

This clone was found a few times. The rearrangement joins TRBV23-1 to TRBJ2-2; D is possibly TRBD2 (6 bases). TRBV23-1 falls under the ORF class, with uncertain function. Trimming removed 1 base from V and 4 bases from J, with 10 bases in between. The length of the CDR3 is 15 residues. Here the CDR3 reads CASSQWQGGTGELFF. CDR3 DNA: TGCGCCAGCAGTCAATGGCAGGGAGGCACCGGGGAGCTGTTTTTT.

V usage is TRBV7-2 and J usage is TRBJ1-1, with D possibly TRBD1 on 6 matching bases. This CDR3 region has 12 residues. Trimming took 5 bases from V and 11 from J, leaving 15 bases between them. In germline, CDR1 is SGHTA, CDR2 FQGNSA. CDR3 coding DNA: TGTGCCAGCAGCCGAGCCGGACAGTCGGCTTTCTTT. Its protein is CASSRAGQSAFF.